This T cell receptor (beta chain) derives from a study of blood T cell repertoires in COVID-19. Turning to the study itself: Researchers got acute and convalescent COVID-19 samples from the United States, Italy and Spain. In each case, the material was cDNA or gDNA derived from T cells, B-cell-depleted T cells, or PBMCs.

This clone was observed a single time. The germline CDR1 and CDR2 sequences are WNHNN and SYGVQD (reference sequence). The V and J ends lost 4 bases and 8 bases, in that order; junction bases with no gene match: 6. This CDR3 has 14 residues. Per the authors' pipeline: Amplification from reference gene primers served as the basis for estimated nucleated cell counts. This table comes from immunoSEQ multiplex PCR, and its TCRdb copy is limited to in-frame clones, with some not included. V and J calls plus clone size are reproduced from that table; the DNA served to infer D and trimming. The top ten hold 1% of the sample, which has about 350,000 clones, roughly nine tenths seen once. Two consecutive negative NP/OP PCR tests, clearance, or resolved symptoms defined Cohort 3 recovery.

The sequencing input was PBMCs or T cells enriched from blood (not recorded which). The TCR originated in a woman in her 30s who had recovered from COVID-19. The rearrangement joins TRBV10-1 to TRBJ1-2, with 11 bases fitting TRBD1. In DNA form, the CDR3 reads TGCGCCAGCAGTGCCGGGACAGGGGGTCGCGGCTACACCTTC. Protein sequence: CASSAGTGGRGYTF.